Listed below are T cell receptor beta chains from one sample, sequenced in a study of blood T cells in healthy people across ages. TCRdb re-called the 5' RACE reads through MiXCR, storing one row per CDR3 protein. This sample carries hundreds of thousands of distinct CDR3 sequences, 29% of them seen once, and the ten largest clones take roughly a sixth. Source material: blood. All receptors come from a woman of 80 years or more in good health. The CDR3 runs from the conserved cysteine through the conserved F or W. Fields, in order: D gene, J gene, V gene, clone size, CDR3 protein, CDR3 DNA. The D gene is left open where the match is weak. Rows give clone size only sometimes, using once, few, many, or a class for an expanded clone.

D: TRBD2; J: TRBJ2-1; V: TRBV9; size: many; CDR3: CASSATGSGGYNEQFF; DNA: TGTGCCAGCAGCGCAACCGGGAGCGGGGGTTACAATGAGCAGTTCTTC
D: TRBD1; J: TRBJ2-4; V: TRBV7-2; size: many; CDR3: CASSLAGTGENIQYF; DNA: TGTGCCAGCAGCTTAGCTGGGACAGGGGAAAACATTCAGTACTTC
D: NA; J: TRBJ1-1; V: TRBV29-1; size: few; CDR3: CSVERANAFF; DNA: TGCAGCGTTGAGCGGGCAAACGCTTTCTTT
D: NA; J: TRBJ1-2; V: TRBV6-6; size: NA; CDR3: CASSYPPGHTNYGYTF; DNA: TGTGCCAGCAGTTACCCGCCGGGACACACTAACTATGGCTACACCTTC
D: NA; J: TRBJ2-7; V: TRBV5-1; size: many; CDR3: CASSLEVLSYEQYF; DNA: TGCGCCAGCAGCTTGGAGGTTCTCTCCTACGAGCAGTACTTC
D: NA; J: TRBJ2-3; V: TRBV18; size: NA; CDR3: CASSPSAPGATDTQYF; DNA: TGTGCCAGCTCACCCTCGGCACCGGGGGCCACAGATACGCAGTATTTT
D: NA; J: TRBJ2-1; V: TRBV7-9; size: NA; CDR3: CVSSLPGPTRQSYNEQFF; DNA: TGTGTCAGCAGCTTACCCGGGCCCACGCGCCAATCCTACAATGAGCAGTTCTTC
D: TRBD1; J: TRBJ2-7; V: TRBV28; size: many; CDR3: CASSRGLYEQYF; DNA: TGTGCCTCTAGCAGGGGGTTATACGAGCAGTACTTC
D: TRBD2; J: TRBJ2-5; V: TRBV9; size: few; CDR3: CASSVSAGTGNNEQYF; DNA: TGTGCCAGCAGCGTTTCAGCGGGGACGGGTAACAATGAGCAGTACTTC
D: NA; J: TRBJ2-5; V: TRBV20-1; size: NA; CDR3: CSARATGIRQETQYF; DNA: TGCAGTGCTAGAGCTACAGGGATTCGGCAAGAGACCCAGTACTTC
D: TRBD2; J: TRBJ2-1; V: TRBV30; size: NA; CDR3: CAWERGGGGYSYNEQFF; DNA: TGTGCCTGGGAGAGGGGAGGCGGGGGGTACTCCTACAATGAGCAGTTCTTC
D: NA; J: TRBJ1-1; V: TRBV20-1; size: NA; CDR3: CSARDLAGRNTEAFF; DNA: TGCAGTGCTAGAGATTTAGCAGGGAGGAACACTGAAGCTTTCTTT
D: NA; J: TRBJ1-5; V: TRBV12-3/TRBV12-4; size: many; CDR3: CASSSFGGAQPQHF; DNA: TGTGCCAGCAGCTCCTTTGGGGGGGCTCAGCCCCAGCATTTT
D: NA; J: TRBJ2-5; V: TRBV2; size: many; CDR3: CASMVETQYF; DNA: TGTGCCAGCATGGTGGAGACCCAGTACTTC
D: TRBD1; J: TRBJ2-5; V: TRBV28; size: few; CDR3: CASSSGQGLKTQYF; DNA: TGTGCCAGCAGTAGTGGACAGGGTCTAAAGACCCAGTACTTC
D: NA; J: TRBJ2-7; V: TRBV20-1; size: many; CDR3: CSARAPMRGHEQYF; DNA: TGCAGTGCTAGAGCCCCGATGAGGGGCCACGAGCAGTACTTC
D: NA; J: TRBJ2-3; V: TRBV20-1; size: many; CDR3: CSAIRLLLGTDTQYF; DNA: TGCAGTGCCATAAGACTCCTTCTGGGGACAGATACGCAGTATTTT
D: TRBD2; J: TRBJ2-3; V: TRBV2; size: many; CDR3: CASRGAGVSTDTQYF; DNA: TGTGCCAGCAGGGGAGCGGGGGTCTCCACAGATACGCAGTATTTT
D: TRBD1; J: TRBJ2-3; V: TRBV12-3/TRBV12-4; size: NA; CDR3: CASSNTGTVSTDAQYF; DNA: TGTGCCAGCAGTAACACCGGGACAGTGAGCACAGATGCGCAGTATTTT
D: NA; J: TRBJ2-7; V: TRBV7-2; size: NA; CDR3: CASSARDLAYEQYF; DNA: TGTGCCAGCAGCGCCCGGGACTTAGCCTACGAGCAGTACTTC
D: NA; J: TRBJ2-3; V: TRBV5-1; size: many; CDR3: CASTQSPAGTDTQYF; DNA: TGCGCCAGCACACAAAGCCCCGCGGGCACAGATACGCAGTATTTT
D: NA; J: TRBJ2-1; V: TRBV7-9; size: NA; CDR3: CASSSDPGGGNEQFF; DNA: TGTGCCAGCAGCTCCGATCCAGGGGGGGGCAATGAGCAGTTCTTC
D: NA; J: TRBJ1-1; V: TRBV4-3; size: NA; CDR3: CASSHPGRRAEAFF; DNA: TGCGCCAGCAGCCACCCAGGCCGGCGAGCTGAAGCTTTCTTT
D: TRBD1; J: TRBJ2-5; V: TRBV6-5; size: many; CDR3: CASRRTGRSETQYF; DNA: TGTGCCAGCAGGAGGACAGGGCGGTCAGAGACCCAGTACTTC
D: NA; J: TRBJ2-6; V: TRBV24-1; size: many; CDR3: CATSEGPVAGANVLTF; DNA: TGTGCCACCAGTGAGGGACCGGTGGCTGGGGCCAACGTCCTGACTTTC
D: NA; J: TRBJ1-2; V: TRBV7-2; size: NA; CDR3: CASSLTRTVYGYTF; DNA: TGTGCCAGCAGCCTAACGCGGACAGTCTATGGCTACACCTTC
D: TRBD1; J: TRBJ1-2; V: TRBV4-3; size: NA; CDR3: CASSQEPSRQGYGYTF; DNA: TGCGCCAGCAGCCAAGAGCCATCCCGACAGGGCTATGGCTACACCTTC
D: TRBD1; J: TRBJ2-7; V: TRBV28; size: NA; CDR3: CASSSPDRASSYEQYF; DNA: TGTGCCAGCAGTTCTCCGGACAGGGCGTCCTCCTACGAGCAGTACTTC
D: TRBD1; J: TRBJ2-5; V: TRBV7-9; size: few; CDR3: CASSLRVTGKETQYF; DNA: TGTGCCAGCAGCTTAAGGGTGACAGGGAAGGAGACCCAGTACTTC
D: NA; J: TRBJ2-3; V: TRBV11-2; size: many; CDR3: CASSSALGNTQYF; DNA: TGTGCCAGCAGCTCCGCCCTAGGGAATACGCAGTATTTT
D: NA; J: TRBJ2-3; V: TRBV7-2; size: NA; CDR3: CASRGGGGRFADTQYF; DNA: TGTGCCAGCAGGGGGGGCGGGGGACGGTTTGCAGATACGCAGTATTTT
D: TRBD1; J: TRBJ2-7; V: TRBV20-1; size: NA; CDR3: CSARGDRGCREQYF; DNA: TGCAGTGCTAGGGGGGACAGGGGGTGTAGGGAGCAGTACTTC
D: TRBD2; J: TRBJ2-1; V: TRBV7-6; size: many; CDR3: CASSPLSGGNLNEQFF; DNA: TGTGCCAGCAGCCCACTTAGCGGGGGGAACCTTAATGAGCAGTTCTTC
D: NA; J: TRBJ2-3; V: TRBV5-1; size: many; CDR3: CASRPDGSLTDTQYF; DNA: TGCGCCAGCAGACCTGACGGATCCCTCACAGATACGCAGTATTTT
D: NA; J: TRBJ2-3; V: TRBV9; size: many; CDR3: CASSARTDTQYF; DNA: TGTGCCAGCAGCGCCCGCACAGATACGCAGTATTTT
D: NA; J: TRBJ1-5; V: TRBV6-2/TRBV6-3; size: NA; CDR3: CASSTMWDQPQHF; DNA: TGTGCCAGCAGCACTATGTGGGATCAGCCCCAGCATTTT
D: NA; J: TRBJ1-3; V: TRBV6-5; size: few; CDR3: CASSRDGVSGNTIYF; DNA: TGTGCCAGCAGTCGGGACGGTGTCTCTGGAAACACCATATATTTT
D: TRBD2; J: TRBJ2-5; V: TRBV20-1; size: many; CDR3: CSARGGGRGTQYF; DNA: TGCAGTGCTAGAGGCGGGGGGCGGGGGACCCAGTACTTC
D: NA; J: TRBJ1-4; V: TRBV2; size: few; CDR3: CASRLDSATNEKLFF; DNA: TGTGCCAGCAGACTAGACAGTGCAACTAATGAAAAACTGTTTTTT
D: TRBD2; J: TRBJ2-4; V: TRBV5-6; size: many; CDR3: CASSLQLAGFKNIQYF; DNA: TGTGCCAGCAGCCTCCAACTAGCGGGCTTCAAAAACATTCAGTACTTC
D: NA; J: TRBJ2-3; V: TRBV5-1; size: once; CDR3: CASHALSLATQYF; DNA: TGCGCCAGCCATGCCTTGAGCTTGGCTACGCAGTATTTT
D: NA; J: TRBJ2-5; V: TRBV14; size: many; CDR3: CASSRNFRDGETQYF; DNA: TGTGCCAGCAGTCGAAACTTCAGGGATGGGGAGACCCAGTACTTC
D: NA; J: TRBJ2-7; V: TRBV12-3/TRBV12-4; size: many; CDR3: CASSTGQYYEQYF; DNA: TGTGCCAGCAGCACCGGACAATACTACGAGCAGTACTTC
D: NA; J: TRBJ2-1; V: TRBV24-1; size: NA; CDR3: CATSDLGTLNYNEQFF; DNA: TGTGCCACCAGTGATTTGGGGACTCTTAACTACAATGAGCAGTTCTTC
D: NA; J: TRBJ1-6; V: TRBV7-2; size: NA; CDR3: CASSSQTGLSYNSPLHF; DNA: TGTGCCAGCAGCTCTCAGACAGGACTCTCCTATAATTCACCCCTCCACTTT
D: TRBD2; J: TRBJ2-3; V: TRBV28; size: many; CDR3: CASSFILAGRTDTQYF; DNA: TGTGCCAGCAGCTTTATACTAGCGGGCCGCACAGATACGCAGTATTTT
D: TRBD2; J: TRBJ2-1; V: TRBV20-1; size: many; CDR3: CSARLTSGGISSYNEQFF; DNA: TGCAGTGCTAGACTTACTAGCGGGGGTATCAGCTCCTACAATGAGCAGTTCTTC
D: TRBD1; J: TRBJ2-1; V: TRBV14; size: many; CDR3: CASSPTTGEHYGNEQFF; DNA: TGTGCCAGCAGCCCGACGACAGGGGAACACTATGGGAATGAGCAGTTCTTC
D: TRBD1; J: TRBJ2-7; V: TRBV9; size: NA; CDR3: CASSVHSAMDRGEGYEQYF; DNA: TGTGCCAGCAGCGTCCATTCCGCTATGGACAGGGGAGAGGGATACGAGCAGTACTTC
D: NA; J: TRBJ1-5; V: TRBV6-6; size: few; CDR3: CASCYKGDISNQPQHF; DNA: TGTGCCAGCTGTTACAAAGGGGACATAAGCAATCAGCCCCAGCATTTT
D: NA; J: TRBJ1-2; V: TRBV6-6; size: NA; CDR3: CASSSRGESYGYTF; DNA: TGTGCCAGCAGCTCCCGGGGCGAATCCTATGGCTACACCTTC
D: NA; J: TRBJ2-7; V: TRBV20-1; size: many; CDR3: CSAPPRRPGTYEQYF; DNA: TGCAGTGCGCCCCCCCGGCGGCCCGGGACCTACGAGCAGTACTTC
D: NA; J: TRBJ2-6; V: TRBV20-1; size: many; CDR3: CSAKQVGANVLTF; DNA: TGCAGTGCGAAACAGGTGGGGGCCAACGTCCTGACTTTC
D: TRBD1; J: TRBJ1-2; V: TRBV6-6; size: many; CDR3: CASSWGQGNYGYTF; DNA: TGTGCCAGCAGCTGGGGACAGGGGAACTATGGCTACACCTTC
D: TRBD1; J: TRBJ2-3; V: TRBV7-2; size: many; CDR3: CASSLYRTGPIDTQYF; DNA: TGTGCCAGCAGCTTATACCGGACAGGGCCTATAGATACGCAGTATTTT
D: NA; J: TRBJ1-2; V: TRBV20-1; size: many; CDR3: CSARVRNADYTF; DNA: TGCAGTGCTAGAGTCAGAAACGCGGACTACACCTTC
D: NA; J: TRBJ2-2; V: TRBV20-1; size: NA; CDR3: CSARDGGRDTGERFF; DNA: TGCAGTGCTAGAGACGGGGGGAGGGACACCGGGGAGCGGTTTTTT